This T cell receptor (beta chain) was observed in a study of radiotherapy plus CTLA-4 blockade in lung cancer. The CDR3 spans 17 residues. The junction had 10 bases not matched to a gene; V was cut back by 0 bases and J by 4 bases. CDR1 SGDLS and CDR2 YYNGEE come from the germline V gene. Using immunoSEQ multiplex PCR, the repertoire was profiled, and TCRdb retains in-frame clones only, with some absent. Counted here are tens of thousands of clones, 79% occurring once; the ten biggest clones make up roughly a tenth. CTLA-4 blockade with ipilimumab, together with focal radiation, was given to patients with chemo-refractory metastatic non-small-cell lung cancer.

V is TRBV9 and J is TRBJ2-5; 9 nucleotides match TRBD2. This receptor was obtained from a human donor with non-small cell lung cancer who had a complete response to radiotherapy plus ipilimumab. Sequenced here: peripheral blood, sampled from a patient treated with radiotherapy plus ipilimumab. In DNA, the CDR3 is TGTGCCAGCAGCGTAGCTACGGACCTGCGGGGGGGAGAGACCCAGTACTTC. Translating gives CASSVATDLRGGETQYF.